Sequencing of this T cell receptor (beta chain) was carried out in a study of spatial heterogeneity in lung cancer. On the study more broadly: Combinations of a unique TCR and a UMI were tallied in raw reads, and on average each appeared more than ten times.

This clonotype rates as medium-sized. As for time point: sample taken at primary tumor resection. This CDR3 has 14 amino acids. Trimming left V 2 bases short and J 1 base short, with 7 bases between. Per the germline V gene, CDR1 is SGHRS and CDR2 is YFSETQ. Each TCR cDNA molecule bore a unique molecular identifier. TCRdb passed the 5' RACE reads through MiXCR, listing each CDR3 protein once. The sample has 5,000 to 6,500 distinct CDR3 sequences; 2.5% to 3% are singletons. The chain links TRBV5-1 to TRBJ2-1; no firm D call. The sample here was normal lung tissue next to the tumor, taken at surgery. The receptor comes from a male donor with early-stage non-small cell lung cancer. The CDR3 protein is CASSFGNSYNEQFF. In DNA, the CDR3 is TGCGCCAGCAGCTTCGGCAATTCCTACAATGAGCAGTTCTTC.